A selection of T cell receptor beta chains follows, all from one sample in a study of blood T cell repertoires in COVID-19. The protocol was immunoSEQ multiplex PCR, while the TCRdb copy is restricted to in-frame clones and leaves out a portion. The sample has approximately 80,000 clones, approximately 86% seen once. The specimen was peripheral blood. The source is a man aged 40-50 years with acute or convalescent COVID-19. Both conserved end residues are part of each CDR3. The order of the fields is V gene, D gene, clone size, J gene, CDR3 protein, CDR3 DNA. D genes are given only for firm matches. Expanded clones are given a class, and other clones once, few, many or no size at all.

>TRBV3-1/TRBV3-2|TRBD1|.|TRBJ1-5
CASSQGRGDQPQHF
TGTGCCAGCAGCCAAGGCAGGGGGGATCAGCCCCAGCATTTT
>TRBV2|.|.|TRBJ1-2
CASSEAIAGVEGYTF
TGTGCCAGCAGTGAAGCAATTGCAGGGGTGGAAGGCTACACCTTC
>TRBV19|.|.|TRBJ1-1
CASSIEFKNTEAFF
TGTGCCAGTAGTATAGAATTCAAGAACACTGAAGCTTTCTTT
>TRBV7-8|.|.|TRBJ2-3
CASSEQGYTDTQYF
TGTGCCAGCAGCGAACAGGGATACACAGATACGCAGTATTTT
>TRBV6-1|.|.|TRBJ1-1
CASSEALYAGTEAFF
TGTGCCAGCAGTGAAGCCCTCTACGCGGGCACTGAAGCTTTCTTT
>TRBV19|.|.|TRBJ1-4
CASSINSATNEKLFF
TGTGCCAGTAGTATTAATAGTGCAACTAATGAAAAACTGTTTTTT
>TRBV19|TRBD2|.|TRBJ2-5
CASSIGSGGQETQYF
TGTGCCAGTAGTATTGGGTCGGGGGGGCAAGAGACCCAGTACTTC
>TRBV19|.|.|TRBJ1-2
CASMNSLYYGYTF
TGTGCCAGTATGAACAGCCTTTACTATGGCTACACCTTC
>TRBV5-3|TRBD1|.|TRBJ1-1
CARSAGTGEKNTEAFF
TGTGCCAGAAGCGCAGGGACAGGAGAAAAGAACACTGAAGCTTTCTTT
>TRBV5-8|TRBD1|once|TRBJ1-5
CASSRRTGINSNQPQHF
TGTGCCAGCAGCCGACGGACAGGGATCAATAGCAATCAGCCCCAGCATTTT
>TRBV19|TRBD1|.|TRBJ1-1
CASSTTGDTEAFF
TGTGCCAGTAGTACCACAGGGGACACTGAAGCTTTCTTT
>TRBV5-1|.|few|TRBJ2-3
CASSRESSDTQYF
TGCGCCAGCAGCCGGGAGTCCTCAGATACGCAGTATTTT
>TRBV10-3|TRBD1|.|TRBJ2-7
CAISEGTGIYYEQYF
TGTGCCATCAGTGAGGGGACAGGGATTTACTACGAGCAGTACTTC
>TRBV6-1|.|.|TRBJ1-5
CASSETRTAGQHF
TGTGCCAGCAGTGAAACTCGGACAGCCGGCCAGCATTTT
>TRBV18|.|.|TRBJ2-2
CASSPSSTGELFF
TGTGCCAGCTCACCTAGTAGCACCGGGGAGCTGTTTTTT
>TRBV9|TRBD2|.|TRBJ2-7
CASSVDHSAGVLSEQYF
TGTGCCAGCAGCGTAGACCATTCGGCGGGAGTTCTTTCCGAGCAGTACTTC
>TRBV30|TRBD2|.|TRBJ2-2
CACPPRGGRARTGELFF
TGTGCCTGTCCCCCCCGTGGCGGGAGGGCCCGTACCGGGGAGCTGTTTTTT
>TRBV9|.|.|TRBJ1-2
CASSAQGIYTF
TGTGCCAGCAGCGCACAGGGAATTTACACCTTC
>TRBV6-5|TRBD1|few|TRBJ2-7
CASTTGGKEYEQYF
TGTGCCAGCACCACAGGGGGTAAGGAGTACGAGCAGTACTTC
>TRBV20-1|.|.|TRBJ1-3
CSASVGGAGNTIYF
TGCAGTGCTAGTGTGGGGGGAGCTGGAAACACCATATATTTT
>TRBV2|TRBD1|.|TRBJ2-1
CASSDWGQGDNEQFF
TGTGCCAGCAGTGATTGGGGACAGGGCGACAATGAGCAGTTCTTC
>TRBV21-1|.|.|TRBJ1-5
CASSYPTGMGRNQPQHF
TGTGCCAGCAGCTATCCTACAGGGATGGGGCGCAATCAGCCCCAGCATTTT
>TRBV10-3|TRBD2|.|TRBJ2-3
CAITAGGRDTQYF
TGTGCCATCACAGCGGGAGGGCGTGATACGCAGTATTTT
>TRBV2|.|.|TRBJ2-5
CASSHNSQETQYF
TGTGCCAGCAGTCACAACAGTCAAGAGACCCAGTACTTC
>TRBV10-3|TRBD1|.|TRBJ1-5
CAISESGQENQPQHF
TGTGCCATCAGTGAGTCTGGACAGGAAAATCAGCCCCAGCATTTT
>TRBV20-1|TRBD1|.|TRBJ1-1
CSASGDRGPEAFF
TGCAGTGCTAGTGGGGACAGGGGACCTGAAGCTTTCTTT
>TRBV29-1|TRBD2|.|TRBJ2-1
CSVGAGGRYNEQFF
TGCAGCGTTGGGGCGGGAGGCAGGTACAATGAGCAGTTCTTC
>TRBV19|TRBD1|.|TRBJ2-1
CASSRRQGVYNEQFF
TGTGCCAGTAGTCGGCGGCAGGGGGTCTACAATGAGCAGTTCTTC
>TRBV5-4|TRBD2|.|TRBJ2-1
CASSLAGAGGHEQFF
TGTGCCAGCAGCTTGGCCGGAGCGGGAGGGCATGAGCAGTTCTTC
>TRBV3-1/TRBV3-2|TRBD2|.|TRBJ2-5
CATRGTSGGVGETQYF
TGTGCCACCAGGGGGACTAGCGGGGGAGTCGGGGAGACCCAGTACTTC
>TRBV2|.|few|TRBJ1-3
CASSARHSGNTIYF
TGTGCCAGCAGTGCGAGACACTCTGGAAACACCATATATTTT
>TRBV19|TRBD2|.|TRBJ2-5
CASSMEGLAGYGTQYF
TGTGCCAGTAGTATGGAGGGACTAGCGGGGTATGGGACCCAGTACTTC
>TRBV11-2|TRBD2|.|TRBJ2-3
CASSGGRFTDTQYF
TGTGCCAGCAGCGGCGGGAGGTTCACAGATACGCAGTATTTT
>TRBV11-2|TRBD2|.|TRBJ2-1
CASSVRGSSYNEQFF
TGTGCCAGCAGCGTGCGGGGGAGCTCCTACAATGAGCAGTTCTTC
>TRBV5-1|TRBD2|once|TRBJ2-2
CASSLGSGRAYTGELFF
TGCGCCAGCAGCTTGGGAAGCGGGAGGGCGTACACCGGGGAGCTGTTTTTT
>TRBV5-6|.|.|TRBJ2-5
CASSLRLPQETQYF
TGTGCCAGCAGCTTGCGGTTACCCCAAGAGACCCAGTACTTC
>TRBV5-1|.|.|TRBJ1-1
CASSFDSSPNTEAFF
TGCGCCAGCAGCTTCGACTCCTCTCCGAACACTGAAGCTTTCTTT
>TRBV29-1|TRBD1|.|TRBJ1-1
CSDEDRGAFF
TGCAGCGATGAGGACAGGGGAGCTTTCTTT
>TRBV7-2|TRBD2|.|TRBJ2-7
CASSSWTSGSEQYF
TGTGCCAGCAGCTCGTGGACTAGCGGGAGCGAGCAGTACTTC
>TRBV6-5|TRBD2|few|TRBJ2-1
CASRPTSGGAYEQFF
TGTGCCAGCAGGCCAACTAGCGGGGGGGCCTATGAGCAGTTCTTC
>TRBV30|.|.|TRBJ1-1
CAWTGSMNTEAFF
TGTGCCTGGACAGGGTCCATGAACACTGAAGCTTTCTTT